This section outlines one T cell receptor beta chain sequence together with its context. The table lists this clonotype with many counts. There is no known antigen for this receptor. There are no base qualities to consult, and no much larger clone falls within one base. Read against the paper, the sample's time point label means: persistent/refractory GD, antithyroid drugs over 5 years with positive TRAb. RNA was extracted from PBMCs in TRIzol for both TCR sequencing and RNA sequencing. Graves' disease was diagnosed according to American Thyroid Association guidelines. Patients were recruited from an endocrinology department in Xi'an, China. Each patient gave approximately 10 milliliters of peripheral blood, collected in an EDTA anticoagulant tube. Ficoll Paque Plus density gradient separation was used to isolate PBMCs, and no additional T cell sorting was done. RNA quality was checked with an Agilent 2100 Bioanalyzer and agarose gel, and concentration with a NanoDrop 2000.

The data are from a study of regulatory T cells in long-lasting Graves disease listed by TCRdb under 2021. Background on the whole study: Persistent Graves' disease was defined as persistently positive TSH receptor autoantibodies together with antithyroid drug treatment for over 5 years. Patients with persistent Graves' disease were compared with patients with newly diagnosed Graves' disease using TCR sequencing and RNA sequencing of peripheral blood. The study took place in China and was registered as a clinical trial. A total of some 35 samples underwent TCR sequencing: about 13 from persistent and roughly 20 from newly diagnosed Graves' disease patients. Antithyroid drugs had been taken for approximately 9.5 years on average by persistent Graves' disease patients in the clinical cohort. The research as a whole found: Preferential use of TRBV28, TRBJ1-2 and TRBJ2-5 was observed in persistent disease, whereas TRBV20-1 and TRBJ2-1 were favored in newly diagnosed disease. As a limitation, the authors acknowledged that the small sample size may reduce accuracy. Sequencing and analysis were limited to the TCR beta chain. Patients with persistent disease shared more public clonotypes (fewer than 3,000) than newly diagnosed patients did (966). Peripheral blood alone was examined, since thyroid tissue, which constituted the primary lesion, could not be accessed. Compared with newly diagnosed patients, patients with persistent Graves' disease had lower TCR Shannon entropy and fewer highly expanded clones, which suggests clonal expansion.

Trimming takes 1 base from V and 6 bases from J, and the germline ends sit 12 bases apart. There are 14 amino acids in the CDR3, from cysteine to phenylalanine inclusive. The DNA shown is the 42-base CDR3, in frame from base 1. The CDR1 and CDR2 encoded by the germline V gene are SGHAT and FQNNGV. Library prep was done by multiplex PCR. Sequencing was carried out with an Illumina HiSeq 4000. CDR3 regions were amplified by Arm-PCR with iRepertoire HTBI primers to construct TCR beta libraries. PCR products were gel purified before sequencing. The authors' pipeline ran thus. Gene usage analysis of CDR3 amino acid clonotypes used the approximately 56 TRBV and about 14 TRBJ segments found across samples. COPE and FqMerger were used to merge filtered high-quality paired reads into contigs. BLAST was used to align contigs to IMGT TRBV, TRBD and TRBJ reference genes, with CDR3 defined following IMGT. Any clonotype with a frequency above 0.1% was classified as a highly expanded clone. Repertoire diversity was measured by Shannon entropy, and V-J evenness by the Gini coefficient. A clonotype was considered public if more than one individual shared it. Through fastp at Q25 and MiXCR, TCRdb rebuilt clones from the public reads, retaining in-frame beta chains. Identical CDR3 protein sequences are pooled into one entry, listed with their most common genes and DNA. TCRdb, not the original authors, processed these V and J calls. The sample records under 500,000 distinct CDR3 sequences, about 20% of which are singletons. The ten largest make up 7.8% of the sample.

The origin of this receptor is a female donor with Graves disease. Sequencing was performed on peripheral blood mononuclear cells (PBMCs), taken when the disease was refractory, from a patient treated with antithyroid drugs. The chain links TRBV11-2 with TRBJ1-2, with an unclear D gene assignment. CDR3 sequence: CASSLGTAKDGYTF. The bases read TGTGCCAGCAGCTTAGGCACAGCCAAGGATGGCTACACCTTC.